Reported below is one T cell receptor (beta chain). Only one count was recorded for this clonotype. What this receptor recognizes is not known. No base-level quality is on record; no much larger clone is a single base apart. Weak support is all one read offers. After removal of 6 bases from V and 10 bases from J, the junction retains 18 bases not matched to a gene. The germline V gene (reference sequence) provides CDR1 SGHKS and CDR2 YYEKEE. From the cysteine through the phenylalanine, the CDR3 covers 16 amino acids. Only the CDR3 DNA stays, 48 bases, in frame from base 1. RNA was isolated from bulk unsorted tissue, and RNA quality was assessed with a NanoDrop ND-1000 and an Agilent 2100. For the normal lung samples, distant non-tumor tissue was collected more than 3 cm away from the tumor edge. All donors had newly diagnosed lung cancer, had not received prior chemotherapy, and were admitted for thoracic surgery in China between August and November 2014. Patients who had received previous radiotherapy or chemotherapy, or who had another concurrent cancer, were excluded from the study. Surgical tissue pieces of roughly 1-2 cm3 were preserved in RNAlater solution and stored at -80 °C until use.

This entry comes from a study of tumor and adjacent non-tumor tissue in lung cancer (dated by TCRdb to between 2017 and 2018). About the investigation overall: Patients with adenocarcinoma (approximately twelve), squamous cell carcinoma (2) and small cell lung cancer (1) were included in the cohort. The approximately 15 patients were aged about 30 to 76 years, included 10 men and 5 women, and had TNM stage I to III disease. A total of fewer than 150 million productive TCRbeta reads were generated by sequencing, corresponding to an average of roughly 4.1 million reads per sample. The study compared bulk TCRbeta repertoires between lung tumor tissue and matched distant non-tumor lung tissue from approximately 14 lung cancer patients. A few dozen paired specimens, one tumor and one normal lung sample per patient, were profiled by TCRbeta CDR3 sequencing. What the work shows at the level of the full study, not this receptor alone: Peripheral blood was not sequenced, so blood TCRbeta repertoires in these lung cancer patients were not examined. TCR diversity was significantly higher in younger patients, and greater tumor TCR diversity was associated with shorter overall survival and shorter disease-free survival. Tumor tissue showed significantly higher TCR diversity (inverse Simpson) than normal lung tissue, at 431.37 vs 166.20 (P = 0.0075, Mann-Whitney U test). Only approximately 14 patients were included in the cohort, and the need for larger samples and more detailed clinical data was noted by the authors. The top 100 clones made up a significantly larger cumulative share of the repertoire in normal lung than in tumor tissue. Neither the sequencing platform nor unique molecular identifiers are mentioned in the methods.

Library preparation was by multiplex PCR. Sequencing was performed on an Illumina HiSeq 2500. TCRbeta libraries were constructed through three rounds of nested PCR with primers (Table S4) according to protocols modified from ARM-PCR. Before sequencing, PCR products of 200-500 bp were excised from the gel and purified with the QIAquick gel extraction kit. The authors' analysis ran thus. Reads were cleaned using Trimmomatic, were merged into complete CDR3 sequences using FLASH, and were assigned to V(D)J germline segments using MiTCR. VDJtools was used to compute clonal diversity as the inverse Simpson's index. Productive reads were defined as in-frame sequences without a premature stop codon. TCRdb trimmed public reads at Q25 via fastp, called clones via MiXCR and kept in-frame beta chains. Rows with a matching CDR3 protein are joined into one entry that keeps the most common DNA and genes. None of the V and J calls come from the authors' own analysis; TCRdb made them. For this sample there are about 75,000 distinct CDR3 sequences; under 70% appear just once. The ten largest clonotypes hold 25% to 35% of the sample.

The chain is assembled from TRBV5-5 and TRBJ1-3, with 8 central nucleotides matching TRBD1. The receptor comes from a woman in her 50s with non-small cell lung cancer. Specimen: distant non-tumor lung tissue. The nucleotide sequence reads TGTGCCAGCAACACCGCGGACAGGGCCCTGGAGGGTACCATATATTTT. This yields the protein CASNTADRALEGTIYF.